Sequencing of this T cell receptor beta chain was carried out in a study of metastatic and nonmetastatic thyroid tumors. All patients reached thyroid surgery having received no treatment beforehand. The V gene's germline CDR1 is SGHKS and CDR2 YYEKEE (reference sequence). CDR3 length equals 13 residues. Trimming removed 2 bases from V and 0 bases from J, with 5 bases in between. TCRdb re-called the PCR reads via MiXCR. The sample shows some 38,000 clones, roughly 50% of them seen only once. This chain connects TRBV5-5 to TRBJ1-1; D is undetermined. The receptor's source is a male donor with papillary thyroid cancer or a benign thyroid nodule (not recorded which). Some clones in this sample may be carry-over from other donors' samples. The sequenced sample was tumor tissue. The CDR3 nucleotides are TGTGCCAGCAGCTTCTCCCTGAACACTGAAGCTTTCTTT. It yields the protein CASSFSLNTEAFF.